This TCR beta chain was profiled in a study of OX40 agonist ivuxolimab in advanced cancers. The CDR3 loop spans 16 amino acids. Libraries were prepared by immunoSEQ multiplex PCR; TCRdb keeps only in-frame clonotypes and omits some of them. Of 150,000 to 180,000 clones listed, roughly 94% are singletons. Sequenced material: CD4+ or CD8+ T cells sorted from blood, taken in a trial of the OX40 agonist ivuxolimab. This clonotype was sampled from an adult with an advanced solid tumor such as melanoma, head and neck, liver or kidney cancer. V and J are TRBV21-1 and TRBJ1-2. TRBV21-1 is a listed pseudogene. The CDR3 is CASSGGYRTNNYGYTF. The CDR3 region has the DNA TGTGCCAGCAGTGGGGGATACCGGACGAATAACTATGGCTACACCTTC.